The rows below give T cell receptor beta chains drawn from one sample of a study of cytomegalovirus exposure and HLA in healthy donors. Method: immunoSEQ multiplex PCR; TCRdb's copy keeps in-frame clones and lacks some. The data hold roughly 84,000 clones, with approximately 90% observed a single time. The sequenced material came from PBMCs. These TCRs come from a man aged 25-40 years in good health and CMV-seronegative. CDR3s include the opening cysteine and the closing phenylalanine or tryptophan. D genes are given only for firm matches. Expanded clones get a size class; other rows say once, few or many, or leave the size out.

TRBV5-1,NA,TRBJ2-7,NA,CASSPPGAKTYEQYF,TGCGCCAGCAGCCCCCCCGGCGCAAAGACATACGAGCAGTACTTC
TRBV19,TRBD1,TRBJ2-3,NA,CASTGQGTDTQYF,TGTGCCAGTACTGGACAGGGCACGGATACGCAGTATTTT
TRBV4-2,NA,TRBJ1-1,NA,CASSERQASDTEAFF,TGTGCCAGCAGCGAGCGACAGGCTTCGGACACTGAAGCTTTCTTT
TRBV11-2,TRBD1,TRBJ2-7,once,CASSLGVGTGYEQYF,TGTGCCAGCAGCTTAGGTGTAGGGACAGGGTACGAGCAGTACTTC
TRBV6-1,NA,TRBJ2-7,NA,CASSFIRGGQYF,TGTGCCAGCAGTTTTATCCGAGGGGGGCAGTACTTC
TRBV19,NA,TRBJ2-1,NA,CASSKVKISGVNEQFF,TGTGCCAGTAGTAAAGTAAAAATCTCAGGGGTCAATGAGCAGTTCTTC
TRBV15,NA,TRBJ2-1,NA,CATSMDSSSYNEQFF,TGTGCCACCAGCATGGACAGCAGCTCCTACAATGAGCAGTTCTTC
TRBV29-1,TRBD1,TRBJ1-2,NA,CSVVGDRGQGWGYTF,TGCAGCGTTGTTGGAGACAGGGGGCAAGGGTGGGGCTACACCTTC
TRBV5-1,TRBD2,TRBJ2-1,NA,CASSLDIGTISYEQFF,TGCGCCAGCAGCTTGGATATTGGGACTATTAGTTATGAGCAGTTCTTC
TRBV6-1,NA,TRBJ2-5,NA,CATPQRAAGRETQYF,TGTGCCACCCCGCAACGGGCCGCGGGCAGGGAGACCCAGTACTTC
TRBV12-1,NA,TRBJ2-6,once,CASSLGTVQSRANVLTF,TGTGCCAGCAGCCTCGGGACTGTACAAAGTCGGGCCAACGTCCTGACTTTC
TRBV2,TRBD1,TRBJ1-2,NA,CASRGRGFDGYTF,TGTGCCAGCAGGGGCAGGGGGTTTGACGGCTACACCTTC
TRBV5-4,NA,TRBJ2-6,NA,CASSLQGSGANVLTF,TGTGCCAGCAGCCTACAGGGCTCTGGGGCCAACGTCCTGACTTTC
TRBV4-2,NA,TRBJ1-1,NA,CASSQDLARAGTEAFF,TGTGCCAGCAGCCAAGACCTCGCCCGGGCGGGGACTGAAGCTTTCTTT
TRBV6-5,TRBD1,TRBJ2-2,NA,CASSYEGQGSGELFF,TGTGCCAGCAGTTACGAGGGACAGGGGTCCGGGGAGCTGTTTTTT
TRBV5-1,NA,TRBJ2-3,NA,CASSLAGGRGSTDTQYF,TGCGCCAGCAGCTTGGCGGGCGGACGGGGAAGCACAGATACGCAGTATTTT
TRBV10-2,NA,TRBJ1-5,NA,CASSEVSVENQPQHF,TGCGCCAGCAGTGAGGTCTCGGTAGAGAATCAGCCCCAGCATTTT
TRBV6-6,NA,TRBJ1-1,NA,CASELSPDSLNTEAFF,TGTGCCAGCGAGTTAAGCCCGGACAGCCTGAACACTGAAGCTTTCTTT
TRBV11-3,TRBD1,TRBJ2-1,NA,CASSSPGQGGEQFF,TGTGCCAGCAGCTCTCCGGGACAGGGAGGAGAGCAGTTCTTC
TRBV2,NA,TRBJ1-3,NA,CASSEQGLSGNTIYF,TGTGCCAGCAGTGAACAGGGTCTCTCTGGAAACACCATATATTTT
TRBV2,TRBD1,TRBJ1-2,NA,CASRDGTAFGYTF,TGTGCCAGCAGGGACGGGACAGCTTTTGGCTACACCTTC
TRBV27,NA,TRBJ1-2,NA,CASSPVGRLDGYTF,TGTGCCAGCAGTCCCGTGGGGCGACTCGATGGCTACACCTTC
TRBV4-2,NA,TRBJ1-1,NA,CASSQQGTEAFF,TGTGCCAGCAGCCAACAGGGGACTGAAGCTTTCTTT
TRBV5-6,TRBD1,TRBJ2-7,NA,CASSRDRGSLQQYF,TGTGCCAGCAGCCGGGACAGGGGATCGCTACAGCAGTACTTC
TRBV5-1,TRBD1,TRBJ2-1,NA,CASSPLDRNNEQFF,TGCGCCAGCAGCCCCCTGGACAGGAACAATGAGCAGTTCTTC
TRBV14,NA,TRBJ1-2,few,CASSQVVGGYTF,TGTGCCAGCAGCCAAGTCGTCGGTGGCTACACCTTC
TRBV28,NA,TRBJ2-4,NA,CASSSILVLAKNIQYF,TGTGCCAGCAGTTCCATACTAGTACTGGCCAAAAACATTCAGTACTTC
TRBV5-4,NA,TRBJ2-5,NA,CASSRRERLQETQYF,TGTGCCAGCAGCCGGAGAGAACGGCTCCAAGAGACCCAGTACTTC
TRBV29-1,NA,TRBJ2-3,NA,CSVVRGGSIDTQYF,TGCAGCGTCGTAAGGGGGGGAAGTATCGATACGCAGTATTTT
TRBV10-3,NA,TRBJ2-7,few,CAIRTGKDEQYF,TGTGCCATCAGGACCGGGAAGGACGAGCAGTACTTC
TRBV7-9,TRBD2,TRBJ2-5,NA,CASSIGMGGSIPETQYF,TGTGCCAGCAGCATAGGCATGGGCGGGAGTATACCAGAGACCCAGTACTTC
TRBV19,TRBD1,TRBJ1-1,NA,CASTQARDRVWSTEAFF,TGTGCCAGTACCCAAGCCCGGGACAGGGTATGGAGCACTGAAGCTTTCTTT
TRBV5-1,NA,TRBJ2-7,NA,CARGLAGSSYEQYF,TGCGCCAGAGGTCTGGCGGGGAGCTCCTACGAGCAGTACTTC
TRBV4-1,NA,TRBJ1-1,NA,CASSQIQGVNTEAFF,TGCGCCAGCAGCCAGATACAGGGTGTCAACACTGAAGCTTTCTTT
TRBV5-1,NA,TRBJ2-2,NA,CASSLIPAGNAGELFF,TGCGCCAGCAGCTTGATTCCTGCGGGGAACGCTGGGGAGCTGTTTTTT
TRBV4-1,TRBD2,TRBJ2-3,few,CASSQVAGPDTDTQYF,TGCGCCAGCAGCCAAGTAGCGGGACCAGACACAGATACGCAGTATTTT
TRBV6-5,NA,TRBJ1-1,NA,CASSGGGSSTEAFF,TGTGCCAGCAGCGGGGGGGGGTCAAGCACTGAAGCTTTCTTT
TRBV27,NA,TRBJ1-1,NA,CASSLGGAAEAFF,TGTGCCAGCAGTTTGGGAGGAGCCGCTGAAGCTTTCTTT
TRBV18,NA,TRBJ2-7,few,CASSPLNYEQYF,TGTGCCAGCTCACCACTCAACTACGAGCAGTACTTC
TRBV5-1,TRBD2,TRBJ2-3,NA,CASSLSGDTQYF,TGCGCCAGCAGTCTTAGCGGGGATACGCAGTATTTT
TRBV5-4,NA,TRBJ1-5,NA,CASSPGQGNQPQHF,TGTGCCAGCAGCCCTGGACAAGGCAATCAGCCCCAGCATTTT
TRBV5-6,NA,TRBJ1-2,once,CASTRNRVRYGYTF,TGTGCCAGCACCCGGAACAGGGTTAGGTATGGCTACACCTTC
TRBV5-6,NA,TRBJ2-5,NA,CASSLVTGLQETQYF,TGTGCCAGCAGCTTGGTGACAGGTCTCCAAGAGACCCAGTACTTC
TRBV5-1,TRBD2,TRBJ2-1,NA,CASSVAGVNEQFF,TGCGCCAGCTCTGTAGCGGGAGTAAATGAGCAGTTCTTC
TRBV10-3,NA,TRBJ2-1,NA,CAISEGATYNEQFF,TGTGCCATCAGTGAGGGGGCGACCTACAATGAGCAGTTCTTC
TRBV14,NA,TRBJ2-6,NA,CASSQGVRDFRDVLTF,TGTGCCAGCAGCCAAGGGGTCCGGGACTTCAGGGACGTCCTGACTTTC
TRBV28,TRBD1,TRBJ2-3,NA,CASSAVGQGLDTQYF,TGTGCCAGCAGTGCCGTGGGACAGGGTCTAGATACGCAGTATTTT
TRBV6-5,NA,TRBJ2-1,NA,CASSYSGSGVYNEQFF,TGTGCCAGCAGTTACTCGGGGTCGGGGGTATACAATGAGCAGTTCTTC
TRBV6-1,TRBD1,TRBJ2-7,NA,CASSELDRRKYF,TGTGCCAGCAGTGAATTGGACAGGAGAAAGTACTTC
TRBV11-2,NA,TRBJ1-5,NA,CASSPSPNQPQHF,TGTGCCAGCAGCCCCTCCCCTAATCAGCCCCAGCATTTT
TRBV6-5,TRBD1,TRBJ1-2,once,CASKTIITGVTGYTF,TGTGCCAGCAAAACAATTATAACAGGGGTGACTGGCTACACCTTC
TRBV10-1,NA,TRBJ2-3,NA,CASSELEPGGGTQYF,TGCGCCAGCAGTGAGCTGGAGCCGGGTGGTGGTACGCAGTATTTT
TRBV27,NA,TRBJ2-1,NA,CASSLAGPNYNEQFF,TGTGCCAGCAGTTTGGCGGGACCGAACTACAATGAGCAGTTCTTC
TRBV5-5,TRBD2,TRBJ2-7,NA,CASSSLAGGRGHEQYF,TGTGCCAGCAGCTCACTAGCGGGGGGGCGAGGTCACGAGCAGTACTTC
TRBV2,NA,TRBJ2-4,NA,CASRAPRGKNIQYF,TGTGCCAGCAGAGCCCCGCGGGGCAAAAACATTCAGTACTTC